Listed here is a single T cell receptor beta chain. This entry is derived from a study of blood T cell repertoires in COVID-19. Whole-study context: Sources were T cells, B-cell-depleted T cells, or PBMCs; the material itself was cDNA or gDNA.

CDR3 length equals 15 residues. V was shortened by 5 bases and J by 0 bases, with 11 bases between the two germline ends. The germline gives CDR1 SGHVS, CDR2 FNYEAQ. Clones were sequenced by immunoSEQ multiplex PCR, and TCRdb holds only the in-frame ones, with some missing. The table includes 150,000 to 200,000 clones, roughly 85% detected once. The TCR comes from a human donor in a cohort sampled during active COVID-19. The chain uses TRBV7-6 and TRBJ1-3, with D perhaps TRBD1 (5 bases). The sequenced sample was peripheral blood. In DNA, the CDR3 is TGTGCCAGCAGCCCCAGGACAAACTCTGGAAACACCATATATTTT. Translated: CASSPRTNSGNTIYF.